The present T cell receptor (beta chain) was sequenced within a study of T-cell memory formation after mild COVID-19. Study in general: There were largely donor-specific TCR clusters. Study results and limitations: Contracting CD8+ clones were enriched in EMRA, CD4+ mainly in CM and EM.

In this sample, this clonotype turned up a few times. No antigen is known for it. Germline CDR1 and CDR2: DFQATT and SNEGSKA (reference sequence). The CDR3 extends over 13 amino acids. Deletions cut 7 bases from V and 4 bases from J, with 14 bases between. Libraries for TCRalpha and TCRbeta carried sample barcodes and unique molecular identifiers via 5'RACE. TCRdb used MiXCR to reprocess the 5' RACE reads, holding one entry per CDR3 protein. The data contain roughly 550,000 distinct CDR3 sequences, 20% of them seen just once; the ten biggest clones take up around 12%. The sample was PBMCs or a T cell subset sorted from them (not recorded which). The rearrangement links TRBV20-1 to TRBJ1-5; D not resolved. The receptor was isolated from an adult woman who had mild COVID-19 (a few samples of this study predate the infection). Cell type and time point are not known. CDR3 DNA sequence: TGCAGTGGGAGGGCAGATATTAATCAGCCCCAGCATTTT. Its translation is CSGRADINQPQHF.